Below are 20 T cell receptor beta chains sequenced from a single sample in a study of OX40 agonist ivuxolimab in advanced cancers. Clones were sequenced by immunoSEQ multiplex PCR, and TCRdb holds only the in-frame ones, with some missing. Of around 80,000 clones in the sample, over 85% were seen once. Sequences were derived from CD4+ or CD8+ T cells sorted from blood, sampled in a trial of the OX40 agonist ivuxolimab. The receptors come from an adult with an advanced solid tumor such as melanoma, head and neck, liver or kidney cancer.

This clone was observed a handful of times. This chain connects TRBV28 to TRBJ1-4; the D gene is possibly TRBD1 (6 bases). The V end lost 5 bases, the J end lost 9 bases, and 13 bases lay between the germline ends. CDR3 length equals 13 residues. Per the germline V gene, CDR1 is MDHEN and CDR2 is SYDVKM. As DNA, the CDR3 is TGTGCCAGCAGTCGACAGGATTACCAAAAACTGTTTTTT. It is translated as CASSRQDYQKLFF.

The chain joins TRBV29-1 to TRBJ2-4; D is unresolved. Germline-derived CDR1 and CDR2 are SQVTM and ANQGSEA. The length of the CDR3 is 11 residues. The germline V and J ends were trimmed by 7 bases and 7 bases, with 11 bases remaining between them. The DNA of the CDR3 is TGCAGCGCCCGAAGCTGGAACATTCAGTACTTC. This sequence encodes CSARSWNIQYF. The full variable domain, rest sourced from reference TRBV29-1 and TRBJ2-4, is SAVISQKPSRDICQRGTSLTIQCQVDSQVTMMFWYRQQPGQSLTLIATANQGSEATYESGFVIDKFPISRPNLTFSTLTVSNMSPEDSSIYLCSARSWNIQYFGAGTRLSVL.

The CDR3 sequence is CASSQGLAGSDTQYF. In DNA form, the CDR3 reads TGCGCCAGCAGCCAAGGACTAGCGGGGTCAGATACGCAGTATTTT. The chain carries TRBV4-1 and TRBJ2-3; 11 bases are shared with TRBD2. The CDR3 sequence is 15 residues long. With 1 base clipped from V and 4 bases from J, the junction kept 1 base outside the gene matches. Germline lookup yields CDR1 MGHRA and CDR2 YSYEKL.

This clone was picked up one time. The genes are TRBV6-6 and TRBJ2-3; TRBD2 might be the D (5 bases). Between the trimmed V and J ends, which lost 6 bases and 2 bases, there was a span of 12 bases. The CDR3 has 14 residues. CDR1 is MNHNY and CDR2 is SVGAGI in the germline V gene (reference sequence). The CDR3 region is CASRTGMITDTQYF. CDR3 sequence (DNA): TGTGCCAGCAGGACCGGGATGATCACAGATACGCAGTATTTT.

The CDR3 DNA sequence: TGTGCCAGCAGCGGATACTCCTACAATGAGCAGTTCTTC. Translation gives CASSGYSYNEQFF. The rearrangement links TRBV6-1 to TRBJ2-1; unclear D gene. The CDR3 length is 13 residues. CDR1 and CDR2 from the germline V gene are MNHNS and SASEGT. V was pared by 6 bases and J by 0 bases, with 6 bases between.

A word on this clone: The germline gene is not matched at one end of the junction; a read error may be the cause. The rearrangement joins TRBV10-2 to TRBJ2-5; a weak D match, TRBD1 (6 bases). This CDR3 region has 12 residues. CDR1 is WSHSY and CDR2 is SAAADI in the germline V gene. The CDR3 DNA sequence: TGCGCCAGCAGTGTCAGGGGAGAGACCCGGTACTTC. Protein sequence: CASSVRGETRYF.

The DNA for the CDR3 is TGTGCCTGGAGTGGTGAGCGGGTCGGTAGTGAGCAGTTCTTC. Translating it yields CAWSGERVGSEQFF. The chain has TRBV30 and TRBJ2-1; maybe TRBD2 (6 bases). The CDR3 loop spans 14 amino acids. Trimming shortened V by 1 base and J by 9 bases, and 16 bases separated the two germline ends. The germline CDR1 and CDR2 sequences are GTSNPN and SVGIG (reference sequence).

The genes are TRBV19 and TRBJ1-2; TRBD1 agrees at 12 bases. Unmatched junction bases numbered 3, after V lost 3 bases and J lost 10 bases. The germline CDR1 and CDR2 sequences are LNHDA and SQIVND (reference sequence). The CDR3 covers 13 residues. The CDR3 nucleotides read TGTGCCAGTAGTATGGGACAGGGGGCTGTCTACACCTTC. It encodes CASSMGQGAVYTF.

This clone was counted once. The chain joins TRBV29-1 to TRBJ2-3; D is ambiguous. The CDR3 runs to 15 residues. Germline lookup yields CDR1 SQVTM and CDR2 ANQGSEA. Trimming shortened V by 1 base and J by 0 bases, and 11 bases separated the two germline ends. The CDR3, as DNA: TGCAGCGTTGAAGGTGTCACTTCTAGCACAGATACGCAGTATTTT. It specifies CSVEGVTSSTDTQYF.

The chain employs TRBV29-1 and TRBJ2-1, with TRBD2 matching over 7 bases. Germline CDR1 is SQVTM and CDR2 is ANQGSEA. The V segment lost 0 bases and the J segment 14 bases; nucleotides outside the gene matches: 4. The CDR3 runs 11 residues. The CDR3 coding sequence is TGCAGCGTTGAAGATTCGCGGGAGAAGTTCTTC. Protein sequence: CSVEDSREKFF.

The chain is built from TRBV6-1 and TRBJ1-6; the D gene is possibly TRBD1 (6 bases). The germline V gene has CDR1 MNHNS and CDR2 SASEGT. V shed 4 bases and J shed 7 bases, with 14 bases lying between them. This CDR3 region has 15 residues. CDR3 in amino acids: CASSGHRVGNSPLHF. The CDR3 DNA reads as TGTGCCAGCAGTGGGCACAGGGTAGGCAATTCACCCCTCCACTTT.

The chain couples TRBV28 to TRBJ1-1, with TRBD1 matching over 10 bases. The CDR3 sequence is 17 residues long. In germline, CDR1 is MDHEN, CDR2 SYDVKM. Unmatched junction bases numbered 14, after V lost 6 bases and J lost 4 bases. The CDR3 nucleotides read TGTGCCAGCAGCAAAATTCTCGGGACAGGGGTGGGCACTGAAGCTTTCTTT. This translates into CASSKILGTGVGTEAFF.

The rearrangement joins TRBV5-4 to TRBJ2-3, with a weak D call TRBD2 (6 bases). The CDR3 contains 14 residues. The V gene's germline CDR1 is SGHNT and CDR2 YYREEE (reference sequence). Trimming removed 6 bases at V and 6 bases at J, with 17 bases between. CDR3 sequence: CASMNAGRPDTQYF. CDR3 nucleotides: TGTGCCAGCATGAATGCGGGGCGCCCTGATACGCAGTATTTT.

The V and J genes are TRBV2 and TRBJ2-3; 10 bases agree with TRBD2. Trimming took 6 bases from V and 6 from J; bases not matched to a gene: 12. CDR1 SNHLY and CDR2 FYNNEI come from the germline V gene. This CDR3 has 16 residues. The CDR3 nucleotides read TGTGCCAGCAGCCGACGGTCTAGCGGGGGTTGGGATACGCAGTATTTT. Encoded protein: CASSRRSSGGWDTQYF. Full variable domain (remainder filled in from reference TRBV2 and TRBJ2-3): EPEVTQTPSHQVTQMGQEVILRCVPISNHLYFYWYRQILGQKVEFLVSFYNNEISEKSEIFDDQFSVERPDGSNFTLKIRSTKLEDSAMYFCASSRRSSGGWDTQYFGPGTRLTVL.

The chain joins TRBV6-6 to TRBJ2-7; the match to TRBD1 covers 9 bases. Trimming cost V 0 bases and J 6 bases; bases outside gene matches: 9. This CDR3 has 16 residues. From germline, CDR1 is MNHNY and CDR2 SVGAGI (reference sequence). The CDR3 here is CASSYSADRGPREQYF. Written as DNA, the CDR3 is TGTGCCAGCAGTTACTCGGCGGACAGGGGACCCCGCGAGCAGTACTTC.

J is TRBJ2-3 and V is TRBV7-6, with a weak D call TRBD1 (6 bases). The CDR3 is made up of 14 amino acids. Per the germline V gene, CDR1 is SGHVS and CDR2 is FNYEAQ. V was trimmed by 5 bases and J by 4 bases, leaving 13 bases between them. The CDR3 sequence is CASSPSRGPDTQYF. The CDR3 DNA is TGTGCCAGCAGCCCCTCCAGGGGTCCAGATACGCAGTATTTT. Full variable domain (outside the CDR3, taken from reference TRBV7-6 and TRBJ2-3): GAGVSQSPRYKVTKRGQDVALRCDPISGHVSLYWYRQALGQGPEFLTYFNYEAQQDKSGLPNDRFSAERPEGSISTLTIQRTEQRDSAMYRCASSPSRGPDTQYFGPGTRLTVL.

The chain uses TRBV6-1 and TRBJ2-7, with 12 bases aligning to TRBD2. Germline CDR1 and CDR2: MNHNS and SASEGT. The CDR3 runs 15 residues. Germline trimming cut 6 bases from V and 6 bases from J; bases unmatched to any gene: 9. The CDR3 DNA reads TGTGCCAGCAGCCTCCGGACTAGCGGGATTCTCGAGCAGTACTTC. Translation: CASSLRTSGILEQYF.

The chain recombines TRBV19 with TRBJ2-3; D might be TRBD2 (6 bases). The V end lost 4 bases, the J end lost 1 base, and 15 bases lay between the germline ends. This CDR3 is 16 amino acids long. Germline loops: CDR1 LNHDA, CDR2 SQIVND (reference sequence). CDR3 in amino acids: CASSRSTREGTDTQYF. DNA of the CDR3: TGTGCCAGTAGTAGATCAACGAGGGAGGGCACAGATACGCAGTATTTT.

V gene TRBV9 combines with J gene TRBJ2-1; 9 nucleotides match TRBD2. CDR3 length: 15 residues. Germline CDR1 reads SGDLS; CDR2 reads YYNGEE. V gave up 0 bases and J gave up 8 bases; unmatched junction bases: 6. CDR3 nucleotide sequence: TGTGCCAGCAGCGTAGCAGCGGGGGGCAGGGATGAGCAGTTCTTC. Translated, it gives CASSVAAGGRDEQFF.

V usage is TRBV7-8 and J usage is TRBJ1-1; D is possibly TRBD1 (6 bases). Germline V gene data show CDR1 as SGHVS and CDR2 as FQNEAQ. The CDR3 has 14 amino acids. V dropped 4 bases and J dropped 3 bases, with 12 bases sitting between them. CDR3 nucleotides: TGTGCCAGCAGCTCTCGACAGGACCACACTGAAGCTTTCTTT. The encoded protein is CASSSRQDHTEAFF.